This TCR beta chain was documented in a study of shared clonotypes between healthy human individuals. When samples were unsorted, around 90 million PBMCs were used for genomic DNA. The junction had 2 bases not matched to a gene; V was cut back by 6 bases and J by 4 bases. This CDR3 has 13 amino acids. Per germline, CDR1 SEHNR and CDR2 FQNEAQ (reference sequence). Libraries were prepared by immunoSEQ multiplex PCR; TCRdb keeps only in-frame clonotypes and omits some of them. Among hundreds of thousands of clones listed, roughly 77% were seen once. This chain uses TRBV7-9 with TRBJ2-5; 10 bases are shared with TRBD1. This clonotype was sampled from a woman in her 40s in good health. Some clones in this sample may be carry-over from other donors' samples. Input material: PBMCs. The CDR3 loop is CASRGQGRETQYF. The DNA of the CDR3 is TGTGCCAGCAGGGGACAGGGGCGAGAGACCCAGTACTTC.